Below, 5 T cell receptor beta chains from the same sample are listed, as sequenced in a study of cytomegalovirus exposure and HLA in healthy donors. The repertoire was sequenced with immunoSEQ multiplex PCR; TCRdb's copy has only in-frame clones and lacks some. The repertoire holds over 130,000 clones, with 70% to 90% as singletons. The specimen was PBMCs. Source of these receptors: a man between 18 and 35 years old in good health and CMV-seropositive.

This chain links TRBV4-2 with TRBJ2-7; the match to TRBD2 covers 8 bases. Germline CDR1 and CDR2: LGHNA and YNFKEQ. This CDR3 contains 16 residues. The junction had 4 bases not matched to a gene; V was cut back by 0 bases and J by 0 bases. The DNA of the CDR3 is TGTGCCAGCAGCCAAGATCAGAGCGGGGGCTCCTACGAGCAGTACTTC. Translation: CASSQDQSGGSYEQYF.

The chain uses TRBV27 and TRBJ1-2, with a tentative D call TRBD1 (5 bases). The V and J ends lost 8 bases and 2 bases respectively, with 24 bases between them. This CDR3 comprises 17 residues. Germline CDR1 MNHEY, CDR2 SMNVEV (reference sequence). CDR3: CASSPGREGTRNYGYTF. CDR3 in DNA: TGTGCCAGCTCCCCCGGACGGGAGGGGACTAGGAACTATGGCTACACCTTC.

This chain links TRBV5-4 with TRBJ2-2; 15 bases fit TRBD2. This CDR3 has 17 residues. The V gene's germline CDR1 is SGHNT and CDR2 YYREEE (reference sequence). V lost 0 bases, J lost 7 bases, and 4 bases stayed unmatched. CDR3 amino acids: CASSLGGLAGGSGELFF. The DNA for the CDR3 is TGTGCCAGCAGCTTGGGAGGACTAGCGGGGGGGAGCGGGGAGCTGTTTTTT. Variable domain in full (rest from reference TRBV5-4 and TRBJ2-2): ETGVTQSPTHLIKTRGQQVTLRCSSQSGHNTVSWYQQALGQGPQFIFQYYREEENGRGNFPPRFSGLQFPNYSSELNVNALELDDSALYLCASSLGGLAGGSGELFFGEGSRLTVL.

This clone was counted a single time. This chain joins TRBV7-3 and TRBJ2-5, with 10 bases fitting TRBD1. This CDR3 has 15 amino acids. The germline V gene encodes CDR1 SGHTA and CDR2 FQGTGA. Unmatched junction bases numbered 10, after V lost 5 bases and J lost 7 bases. CDR3: CASSPSGTGAGTQYF. As DNA, the CDR3 is TGTGCCAGCAGCCCCTCCGGGACAGGGGCCGGGACCCAGTACTTC.

The chain recombines TRBV11-2 with TRBJ1-3; D might be TRBD1 (5 bases). The CDR3 runs to 15 residues. V lost 5 bases, J lost 0 bases, and 11 bases lay in between. Germline assignment: CDR1 SGHAT and CDR2 FQNNGV. CDR3 coding DNA: TGTGCCAGCAGCATGGGACTCAACTCTGGAAACACCATATATTTT. As protein: CASSMGLNSGNTIYF. The whole variable domain, filled in from reference TRBV11-2 and TRBJ1-3, reads EAGVAQSPRYKIIEKRQSVAFWCNPISGHATLYWYQQILGQGPKLLIQFQNNGVVDDSQLPKDRFSAERLKGVDSTLKIQPAKLEDSAVYLCASSMGLNSGNTIYFGEGSWLTVV.